This entry lists 12 T cell receptor beta chains sequenced from one sample in a study of cytomegalovirus exposure and HLA in healthy donors. A multiplex PCR was run with 60 Vbeta primers and 13 Jbeta primers. TCRdb's copy holds only in-frame clones and misses some; the assay was immunoSEQ multiplex PCR. This sample has about 120,000 clones, with roughly 82% found just once. Sequenced sample: PBMCs. Receptors originate from a woman aged 18 to 35 in good health and CMV-seronegative.

This clone has just one count. The chain links TRBV19 to TRBJ1-1; 9 bases line up with TRBD1. The ends lost 5 bases at V and 3 bases at J; junction bases unmatched: 4. From germline, CDR1 is LNHDA and CDR2 SQIVND (reference sequence). The CDR3 loop spans 14 amino acids. Written as DNA, the CDR3 is TGTGCCAGTAGTCGCCGGACAGGGGACACTGAAGCTTTCTTT. It codes for CASSRRTGDTEAFF.

J is TRBJ1-2 and V is TRBV5-1; 7 bases are shared with TRBD1. Germline values: CDR1 SGHRS, CDR2 YFSETQ. Trimming took 0 bases from V and 6 from J; bases not matched to a gene: 2. The CDR3 consists of 13 residues. CDR3 in amino acids: CASSLDRGDGYTF. As DNA, the CDR3 is TGCGCCAGCAGCTTGGACAGGGGTGATGGCTACACCTTC.

The chain joins TRBV19 to TRBJ1-6, with a weak D call TRBD1 (5 bases). The CDR3 covers 12 residues. From germline, CDR1 is LNHDA and CDR2 SQIVND (reference sequence). V dropped 5 bases and J dropped 14 bases, with 13 bases sitting between them. The CDR3 bases are TGTGCCAGTAGTGCCTCGGCGGGGGCCCTCCACTTT. It yields the protein CASSASAGALHF.

The chain combines TRBV27 with TRBJ2-6, with unresolved D. CDR3 length: 12 residues. The germline CDR1 and CDR2 sequences are MNHEY and SMNVEV (reference sequence). V lost 7 bases, J lost 1 base, and 2 bases lay in between. The CDR3 region is CASTSGANVLTF. CDR3 nucleotide sequence: TGTGCCAGCACGTCTGGGGCCAACGTCCTGACTTTC.

The chain links TRBV6-5 to TRBJ1-1; 8 bases match TRBD1. Looked up from germline, CDR1 is MNHEY and CDR2 is SVGAGI. CDR3 length: 12 residues. V was pared by 5 bases and J by 6 bases, with 2 bases of the junction left unmatched. The CDR3 loop reads CASSGQGAEAFF. CDR3 sequence (DNA): TGTGCCAGCAGTGGACAGGGCGCTGAAGCTTTCTTT.

The gene calls are TRBV6-5 and TRBJ2-3, with TRBD1 matching over 7 bases. V lost 1 base and J lost 5; bases outside the gene matches: 0. Germline CDR1 reads MNHEY; CDR2 reads SVGAGI. The CDR3 consists of 13 residues. The CDR3 DNA is TGTGCCAGCAGTTACTGGACAGGAGATACGCAGTATTTT. Its protein product is CASSYWTGDTQYF.

This sequence joins TRBV7-9 and TRBJ1-2; D unresolved. From germline, CDR1 is SEHNR and CDR2 FQNEAQ (reference sequence). The ends were cut back, 2 bases at V and 0 bases at J, with 10 bases in the middle. CDR3 length: 15 residues. The CDR3 sequence is CASSLLGRTNYGYTF. The CDR3 DNA sequence: TGTGCCAGCAGCTTATTGGGCAGAACTAACTATGGCTACACCTTC.

The chain couples TRBV19 to TRBJ2-6; 7 nucleotides align to TRBD1. This CDR3 region has 17 residues. V dropped 5 bases and J dropped 1; count of bases not matched to a gene: 8. CDR1 LNHDA and CDR2 SQIVND come from the germline V gene (reference sequence). The DNA of the CDR3 is TGTGCCAGTAGTCCGTGGACAGGAGTTTCTGGGGCCAACGTCCTGACTTTC. The encoded protein is CASSPWTGVSGANVLTF.

The chain is built from TRBV19 and TRBJ1-2; no clear D. This CDR3 comprises 18 residues. V was cut by 0 bases and J by 6 bases, with 23 bases left in between. The germline gives CDR1 LNHDA, CDR2 SQIVND (reference sequence). CDR3 in amino acids: CASSIDQIASSWRDGYTF. The CDR3 DNA is TGTGCCAGTAGTATAGATCAAATAGCCTCGTCCTGGCGGGATGGCTACACCTTC.

This clone was counted only a few times. The chain combines TRBV7-3 with TRBJ2-1; TRBD1 matches 7 bases. Germline V gene lookup returns CDR1 SGHTA and CDR2 FQGTGA. This CDR3 comprises 16 residues. The V and J ends lost 5 bases and 0 bases, in that order; junction bases with no gene match: 7. The DNA of the CDR3 is TGTGCCAGCAGCCCCAGGGGGAAGAGCTCCTACAATGAGCAGTTCTTC. Translation: CASSPRGKSSYNEQFF.

This chain connects TRBV19 to TRBJ1-6; TRBD1 aligns across 7 bases. Germline V CDR1 and CDR2: LNHDA, SQIVND (reference sequence). The CDR3 totals 15 residues. The junction had 9 bases not matched to a gene; V was cut back by 5 bases and J by 8 bases. CDR3 residues: CASSETGRFDSPLHF. The CDR3 DNA reads TGTGCCAGTAGTGAGACAGGGAGGTTTGATTCACCCCTCCACTTT.

The CDR3 nucleotides read TGTGCCAGCAGCTTGGCCGTCGCGGCGGGGTTCGAGCAGTACTTC. Translating gives CASSLAVAAGFEQYF. The gene calls are TRBV5-5 and TRBJ2-7; possible D gene TRBD2, 6 bases. The CDR3 length is 15 residues. The germline V and J ends were trimmed by 0 bases and 6 bases, with 16 bases remaining between them. CDR1 SGHKS and CDR2 YYEKEE come from the germline V gene (reference sequence).